The 2 T cell receptor beta chains below all came from one sample that was sequenced in a study of response to subunit inactivated influenza vaccine (dated by TCRdb to 2017 to 2018). In the paper's terms, the time point label means: approximately 45 days after influenza vaccine administration. The protocol used for the library was RT-PCR. Data came from an Illumina HiSeq 2500. The raw public reads went through TCRdb reprocessing: fastp at Q25, MiXCR clone calling, in-frame beta chains kept. Identical CDR3 proteins give one entry, which carries the most common genes and DNA. This sample gives fewer than 650,000 distinct CDR3 sequences in total; about an eighth of them show up just once. The ten largest clonotypes hold about 12% of the sample. The material sequenced was PBMCs from blood, taken 40 to 50 days after vaccination. All receptors come from a man between 45 and 60 years old who received an inactivated influenza vaccine. Donor details come from another sample of the same person, matched by shared clones.

This clonotype was counted between two and nine times. The rearrangement uses TRBV20-1 and TRBJ2-7; possible D gene TRBD2, 5 bases. The CDR3 is made up of 14 amino acids. V lost 0 bases and J 3 bases, leaving 12 bases between the germline ends. Germline V gene sequence: CDR1 DFQATT, CDR2 SNEGSKA (reference sequence). CDR3 sequence: CSARDPERHYEQYF. In DNA, the CDR3 is TGCAGTGCTAGAGACCCCGAGCGGCACTACGAGCAGTACTTC.

J is TRBJ2-1 and V is TRBV10-3; the D is unclear. The CDR3 length is 12 residues. The V gene lost 0 bases and the J gene lost 8 bases, with 5 bases spanning the gap. The germline gives CDR1 ENHRY, CDR2 SYGVKD. Written as DNA, the CDR3 is TGTGCCATCAGTGAGTCGAGATATGAGCAGTTCTTC. Protein: CAISESRYEQFF.